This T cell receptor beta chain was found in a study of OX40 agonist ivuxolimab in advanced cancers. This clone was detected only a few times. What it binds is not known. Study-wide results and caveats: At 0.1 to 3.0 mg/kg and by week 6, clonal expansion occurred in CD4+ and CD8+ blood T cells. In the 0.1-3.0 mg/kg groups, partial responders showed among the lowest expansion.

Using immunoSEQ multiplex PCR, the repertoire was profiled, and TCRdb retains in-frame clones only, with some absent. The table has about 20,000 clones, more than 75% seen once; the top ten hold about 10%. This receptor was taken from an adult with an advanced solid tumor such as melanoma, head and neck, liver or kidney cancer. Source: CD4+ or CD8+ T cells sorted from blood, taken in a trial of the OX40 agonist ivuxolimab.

The CDR3 DNA reads as TGTGCCAGCACCGCGGGAGGGCACAATGAGCAGTTCTTC. Encoded protein: CASTAGGHNEQFF. The V gene is TRBV14, the J gene TRBJ2-1; 9 bases map to TRBD2. J lost 5 bases, V lost 7 bases, and 3 bases had no gene match. The CDR3 spans 13 residues. In germline, CDR1 is SGHDN, CDR2 FVKESK.